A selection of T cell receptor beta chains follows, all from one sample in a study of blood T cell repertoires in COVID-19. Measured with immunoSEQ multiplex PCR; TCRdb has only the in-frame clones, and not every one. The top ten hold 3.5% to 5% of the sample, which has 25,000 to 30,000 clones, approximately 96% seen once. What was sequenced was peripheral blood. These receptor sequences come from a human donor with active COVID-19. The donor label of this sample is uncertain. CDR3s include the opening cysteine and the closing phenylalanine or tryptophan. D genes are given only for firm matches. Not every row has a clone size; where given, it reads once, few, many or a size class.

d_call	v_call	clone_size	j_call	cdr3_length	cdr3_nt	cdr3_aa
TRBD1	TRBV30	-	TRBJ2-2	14	TGTGCCTCTCGGACAGGGGGTTACACCGGGGAGCTGTTTTTT	CASRTGGYTGELFF
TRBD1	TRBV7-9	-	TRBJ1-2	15	TGTGCCAGCAGGGGGCCGGGACAGGGCTTTTATGGCTACACCTTC	CASRGPGQGFYGYTF
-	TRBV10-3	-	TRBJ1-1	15	TGTGCCATCAGTGAGTTTGAGGGTAGCAACACTGAAGCTTTCTTT	CAISEFEGSNTEAFF
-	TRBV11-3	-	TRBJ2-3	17	TGTGCCAGCAGCCCGGGTCTAGGGGGTGTGGATGCAGATACGCAGTATTTT	CASSPGLGGVDADTQYF
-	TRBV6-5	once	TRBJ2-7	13	TGTGCCAGCTCGATAATACAGAACTACGAGCAGTACTTC	CASSIIQNYEQYF
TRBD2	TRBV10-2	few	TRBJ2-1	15	TGCGCCAGCAGGGGTGGCGGGAGCTCCTACAATGAGCAGTTCTTC	CASRGGGSSYNEQFF
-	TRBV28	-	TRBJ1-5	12	TGTGCCAGCAGTATTGGGACACAGCCCCAGCATTTT	CASSIGTQPQHF
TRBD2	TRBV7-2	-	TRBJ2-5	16	TGTGCCAGCAGCTTAGCGACCAGCGGGGGGCGGGAGACCCAGTACTTC	CASSLATSGGRETQYF
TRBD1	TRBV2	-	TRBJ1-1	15	TGTGCCAGCAGATCTTCGGACAGGGAAGCAACTGAAGCTTTCTTT	CASRSSDREATEAFF
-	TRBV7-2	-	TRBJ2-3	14	TGTGCCAGCAGCTTACTAGCGAACACAGATACGCAGTATTTT	CASSLLANTDTQYF
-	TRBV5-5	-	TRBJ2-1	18	TGTGCCAGCAGCTTAACCTCGTCGGGGGTGAGCTCCTACAATGAGCAGTTCTTC	CASSLTSSGVSSYNEQFF
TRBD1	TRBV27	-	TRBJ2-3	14	TGTGCCAGCGAGGACAGGGCCCGCACAGATACGCAGTATTTT	CASEDRARTDTQYF
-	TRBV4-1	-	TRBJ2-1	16	TGCGCCAGCAGCCAGGGCGGGTTCGAAGCAGCCTATGAGCAGTTCTTC	CASSQGGFEAAYEQFF
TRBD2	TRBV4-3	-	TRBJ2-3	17	TGCGCCAGCAGCCATTATTTCTCAGCGGGGGTGGGAGATACGCAGTATTTT	CASSHYFSAGVGDTQYF
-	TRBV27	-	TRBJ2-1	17	TGTGCCAGCAGTTTGAGCGGGCTAGCGAGCTCCTACAATGAGCAGTTCTTC	CASSLSGLASSYNEQFF
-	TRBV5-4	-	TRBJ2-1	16	TGTGCCAGCAGCACAGACAGCATTAGCTCCTACAATGAGCAGTTCTTC	CASSTDSISSYNEQFF
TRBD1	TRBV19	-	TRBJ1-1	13	TGTGCCAGCGCTGACAGGGGAAGCACTGAAGCTTTCTTT	CASADRGSTEAFF
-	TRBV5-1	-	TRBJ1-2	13	TGCGCCAGCAGCGGGACGGGGGACTATGGCTACACCTTC	CASSGTGDYGYTF
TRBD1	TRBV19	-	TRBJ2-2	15	TGTGCCAGTAGTAAGGAGGACAGGGACACCGGGGAGCTGTTTTTT	CASSKEDRDTGELFF
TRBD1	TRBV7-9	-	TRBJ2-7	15	TGTGCCAGCAGCTTAGCGGCAGGGGGCTGGTACGAGCAGTACTTC	CASSLAAGGWYEQYF
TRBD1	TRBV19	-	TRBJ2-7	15	TGTGCCAGTAGTACCGGACAGGTGCTGCCCTACGAGCAGTACTTC	CASSTGQVLPYEQYF
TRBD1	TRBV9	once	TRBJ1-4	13	TGTGCCAGCCAGGACAGGGGAGGAGAAAAACTGTTTTTT	CASQDRGGEKLFF
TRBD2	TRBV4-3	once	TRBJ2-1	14	TGCGCCAGCAGCCACGGACTAGCGGGGGATGAGCAGTTCTTC	CASSHGLAGDEQFF
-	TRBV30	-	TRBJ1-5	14	TGTGCCTGGAGTGTAAATTTGGGCCCTCAGCCCCAGCATTTT	CAWSVNLGPQPQHF
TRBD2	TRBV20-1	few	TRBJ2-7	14	TGCAGTGCTAGTAGCCTAGCGGGTCCCTACGAGCAGTACTTC	CSASSLAGPYEQYF
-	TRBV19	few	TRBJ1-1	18	TGTGCCAGTAGTATGATTTATTTTGGGAGCGGCCGCAACACTGAAGCTTTCTTT	CASSMIYFGSGRNTEAFF
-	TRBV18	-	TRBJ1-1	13	TGTGCCAGCTCACCAAGCAGGGAGGGGGAAGCTTTCTTT	CASSPSREGEAFF
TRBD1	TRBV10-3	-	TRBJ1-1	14	TGTGCCATCAGTTTACAGGGGACGAACACTGAAGCTTTCTTT	CAISLQGTNTEAFF
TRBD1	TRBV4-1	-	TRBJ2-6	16	TGCGCCAGCAGCCGCGCAGGGGGCAATGGGGCCAACGTCCTGACTTTC	CASSRAGGNGANVLTF
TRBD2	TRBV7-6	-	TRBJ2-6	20	TGTGCCAGCAGCTTAGCGCGGGGGGCGGGCCCCGACTCTGGGGCCAACGTCCTGACTTTC	CASSLARGAGPDSGANVLTF
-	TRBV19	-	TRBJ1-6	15	TGTGCCAGTACCTCGAGGAGGGTAAAGGATTCACCCCTCCACTTT	CASTSRRVKDSPLHF
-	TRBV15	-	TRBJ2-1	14	TGTGCCACCAGCAGAGATACAGGGAAGGGTGAGCAGTTCTTC	CATSRDTGKGEQFF
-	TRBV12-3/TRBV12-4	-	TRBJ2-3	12	TGTGCCAGCAGCCGACAGGTGGATACGCAGTATTTT	CASSRQVDTQYF
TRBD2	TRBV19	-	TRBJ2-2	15	TGTGCCAGTAGTATAAAGTCTAGCGGTACCGGGGAGCTGTTTTTT	CASSIKSSGTGELFF
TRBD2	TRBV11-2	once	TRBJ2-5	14	TGTGCCAGCAGCTGGCCCGGGACTAGCGAGCCCCAGTACTTC	CASSWPGTSEPQYF
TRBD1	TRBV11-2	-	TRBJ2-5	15	TGTGCCAGCAGCTTAAGAACAGGGGGTGGGGAGACCCAGTACTTC	CASSLRTGGGETQYF
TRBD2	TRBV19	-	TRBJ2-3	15	TGTGCCACCTCTCCAGCGGGAGGAAGCACAGATACGCAGTATTTT	CATSPAGGSTDTQYF
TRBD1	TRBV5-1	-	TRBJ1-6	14	TGCGCCAGCAGCTCCGGGACAGATAATTCACCCCTCCACTTT	CASSSGTDNSPLHF
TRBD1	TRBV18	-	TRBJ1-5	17	TGTGCCAGCTCCCTAACTAGGACAGGACATAGCAATCAGCCCCAGCATTTT	CASSLTRTGHSNQPQHF
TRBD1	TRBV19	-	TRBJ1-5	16	TGTGCCAGTAGTACGGGAGTGGGGACAGGGGGCCAGCCCCAGCATTTT	CASSTGVGTGGQPQHF
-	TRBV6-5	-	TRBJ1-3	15	TGTGCCAGCAGTTACTCGACCAGGGTAGGAAACACCATATATTTT	CASSYSTRVGNTIYF
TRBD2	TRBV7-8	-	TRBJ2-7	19	TGTGCCAGCAGCTTAGTAATAATAGAACTAGCGGGAGGAACCTACGAGCAGTACTTC	CASSLVIIELAGGTYEQYF
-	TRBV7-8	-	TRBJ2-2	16	TGTGCCAGCAGCTTAGGCGGTTACGCGAACACCGGGGAGCTGTTTTTT	CASSLGGYANTGELFF
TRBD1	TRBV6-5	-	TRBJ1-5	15	TGTGCCAGCAGCCTGGACAGGGGAGGGAATCAGCCCCAGCATTTT	CASSLDRGGNQPQHF
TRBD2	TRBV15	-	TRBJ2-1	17	TGTGCCACCAGCAGAGATCGCCCCCAGCGGGGCAACAATGAGCAGTTCTTC	CATSRDRPQRGNNEQFF
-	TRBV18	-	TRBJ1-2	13	TGTGCCAGCTCACCAGTCAGGGACTATGGCTACACCTTC	CASSPVRDYGYTF
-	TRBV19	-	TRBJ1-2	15	TGTGCCAGTAGTCAACGAGGGAGGGGTAACTATGGCTACACCTTC	CASSQRGRGNYGYTF
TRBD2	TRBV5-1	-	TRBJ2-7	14	TGCGCCAGCACTAGCGGGGGGACCTCCTACGAGCAGTACTTC	CASTSGGTSYEQYF
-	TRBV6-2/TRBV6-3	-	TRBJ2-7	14	TGTGCCAGCAGCTTACTTCCCCGAACCTACGAGCAGTACTTC	CASSLLPRTYEQYF
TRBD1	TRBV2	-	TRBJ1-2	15	TGTGCCAGCACGGGACAGGGGACTTCTAACTATGGCTACACCTTC	CASTGQGTSNYGYTF
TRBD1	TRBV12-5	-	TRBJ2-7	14	TGTGCTAGTGGCCGGGACAGGGGATCTAACGAGCAGTACTTC	CASGRDRGSNEQYF
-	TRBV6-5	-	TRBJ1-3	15	TGTGCCAGCAGTTACGGACAGTCCTCTGGAAACACCATATATTTT	CASSYGQSSGNTIYF
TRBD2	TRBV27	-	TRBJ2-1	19	TGTGCCAGCAGTCCCGGGACTAGCGGGTTGTGGGGGTCCTACAATGAGCAGTTCTTC	CASSPGTSGLWGSYNEQFF